This T cell receptor (beta chain) emerged from a study of shared clonotypes between healthy human individuals. Naivety among CD8 cells was defined by CD45RO negativity and positive CCR7 selection, thereby excluding terminally differentiated effector memory CD45RA+ cells. Measured with immunoSEQ multiplex PCR; TCRdb has only the in-frame clones, and not every one. In the table there are approximately 840,000 clones, about 96% of which are singletons. Trimming pared 0 bases from V and 2 bases from J, leaving 22 bases between. The CDR3 consists of 19 residues. Per the germline V gene, CDR1 is SGHNT and CDR2 is YYREEE (reference sequence).

The rearrangement links TRBV5-4 to TRBJ2-3; D is undetermined. The sequence was collected from a man aged 25 to 45 in good health. Material for sequencing was naive CD8+ T cells sorted from blood. CDR3 region: CASSLDLKVPDPYTDTQYF. In nucleotides, the CDR3 is TGTGCCAGCAGCTTGGACTTAAAGGTTCCGGACCCCTACACAGATACGCAGTATTTT.